The 21 T cell receptor beta chains below all came from one sample that was sequenced in a study of control samples from healthy donors and cancer patients. Data came from immunoSEQ multiplex PCR; TCRdb stores just in-frame clones and leaves some out. Of over 100,000 clones in the sample, approximately 90% are singletons; the top ten hold roughly 4.5%. What was sequenced was blood. These receptors all stem from a human donor in good health. The donor label of this sample is uncertain.

The rearrangement links TRBV3-1 (or the pseudogene TRBV3-2) to TRBJ1-2; no clear D. CDR1 LGHDT and CDR2 YNNKEL come from the germline V gene (reference sequence). Trimming stripped 1 base from V and 8 bases from J, with 5 bases between. The CDR3 is 11 residues long. Here the CDR3 reads CASSQVGGYTF. DNA of the CDR3: TGTGCCAGCAGCCAAGTGGGCGGCTACACCTTC.

This sequence joins TRBV2 and TRBJ2-3, with a weak D call TRBD1 (5 bases). Germline CDR1 reads SNHLY; CDR2 reads FYNNEI. The CDR3 runs 14 residues. The V end was cut by 8 bases, the J end by 2 bases, with 14 bases between. The CDR3 DNA reads as TGTGCCAGCGAGTGGGGCGGATACACAGATACGCAGTATTTT. Translated: CASEWGGYTDTQYF.

This clone was seen only once. The V call is TRBV2, the J call TRBJ2-2; TRBD2 matches at 7 bases. The V segment lost 6 bases and the J segment 6 bases; nucleotides outside the gene matches: 10. The CDR3 is made up of 15 amino acids. Germline CDR1 SNHLY, CDR2 FYNNEI. This chain's CDR3 is CASSSGALAPGELFF. The CDR3 nucleotides read TGTGCCAGCAGCAGCGGGGCCCTAGCACCCGGGGAGCTGTTTTTT.

The chain recombines TRBV6-5 with TRBJ1-5; D might be TRBD1 (5 bases). This CDR3 contains 14 residues. CDR1 and CDR2 (germline): MNHEY, SVGAGI. Trimming took 4 bases from V and 4 from J, leaving 11 bases between them. CDR3 amino acids: CASSFDRPNQPQHF. The DNA for the CDR3 is TGTGCCAGCAGTTTTGACAGACCTAATCAGCCCCAGCATTTT.

This chain joins TRBV9 and TRBJ2-2; D is unresolved. Trimming cost V 4 bases and J 2 bases, with 15 bases left between them. Germline V CDR1 and CDR2: SGDLS, YYNGEE. This CDR3 has 16 residues. As DNA, the CDR3 is TGTGCCAGCAGCCTAACCAGGACGGCTAACACCGGGGAGCTGTTTTTT. This sequence encodes CASSLTRTANTGELFF.

This sequence joins TRBV28 and TRBJ1-1; 8 bases map to TRBD1. Germline loops: CDR1 MDHEN, CDR2 SYDVKM. The CDR3 length is 12 residues. The trim removed 8 bases at V and 4 bases at J, leaving 3 bases unmatched. The CDR3 reads CASLTGGTEAFF. The DNA for the CDR3 is TGTGCCAGCCTTACAGGGGGCACTGAAGCTTTCTTT.

The gene calls are TRBV3-1 (or the pseudogene TRBV3-2) and TRBJ2-3; TRBD2 matches at 9 bases. The CDR3 is made up of 17 amino acids. The trim removed 0 bases at V and 1 base at J, leaving 5 bases unmatched. Germline V CDR1 and CDR2: LGHDT, YNNKEL (reference sequence). The CDR3: CASSQELAGAGTDTQYF. CDR3 bases: TGTGCCAGCAGCCAAGAGTTAGCGGGGGCGGGCACAGATACGCAGTATTTT.

The rearrangement joins TRBV19 to TRBJ1-4; no firm D call. Between the trimmed V and J ends, which lost 4 bases and 8 bases, there was a span of 23 bases. This CDR3 contains 17 residues. Germline values: CDR1 LNHDA, CDR2 SQIVND (reference sequence). CDR3 nucleotides: TGTGCCAGTAGTAGCCCACTATATGGTTCGGAGGGCGAAAAACTGTTTTTT. Its translation: CASSSPLYGSEGEKLFF.

This chain joins TRBV5-1 and TRBJ1-1, with 8 bases aligning to TRBD1. Germline CDR1 and CDR2: SGHRS and YFSETQ. The V segment lost 0 bases and the J segment 4 bases; nucleotides outside the gene matches: 8. The CDR3 length is 16 residues. For the CDR3, the DNA is TGCGCCAGCAGCTTGGACCCACTTACAGGGGGCACTGAAGCTTTCTTT. Protein: CASSLDPLTGGTEAFF.

This chain links TRBV6-2 or TRBV6-3 with TRBJ2-2; TRBD1 matches at 10 bases. Per germline, CDR1 MNHEY and CDR2 SVGEGT. The CDR3 runs to 14 residues. With 6 bases clipped from V and 6 bases from J, the junction kept 4 bases outside the gene matches. Here the CDR3 reads CASSRQGAAGELFF. The CDR3 DNA follows: TGTGCCAGCAGCCGACAGGGGGCTGCCGGGGAGCTGTTTTTT.

The V gene is TRBV5-1, the J gene TRBJ1-3; 7 nucleotides agree with TRBD1. The CDR3 is 16 amino acids. Germline CDR1 SGHRS, CDR2 YFSETQ. With 4 bases clipped from V and 6 bases from J, the junction kept 13 bases outside the gene matches. The CDR3 here is CASSPGTALTLNTIYF. In nucleotides, the CDR3 is TGCGCCAGCAGCCCGGGGACAGCTCTAACCCTAAACACCATATATTTT.

J is TRBJ1-2 and V is TRBV29-1; D is uncertain. The length of the CDR3 is 12 residues. The V gene lost 3 bases and the J gene lost 4 bases, with 9 bases spanning the gap. Germline V lookup: CDR1 SQVTM, CDR2 ANQGSEA. CDR3 bases: TGCAGCGTTGAGGACCCTTTCTATGGCTACACCTTC. Its protein is CSVEDPFYGYTF.

This chain links TRBV11-3 with TRBJ2-1, with a tentative D call TRBD1 (6 bases). The CDR3 length is 17 residues. Trimming took 4 bases from V and 7 from J, leaving 23 bases between them. The germline V gene has CDR1 SGHNT and CDR2 YENEEA. CDR3 sequence reads: CASSSRGGRGMSNEQFF. In DNA form, the CDR3 reads TGTGCCAGCAGCTCAAGAGGGGGAAGAGGAATGAGTAATGAGCAGTTCTTC.

This clone has just one count. This chain links TRBV5-4 with TRBJ2-7; tentative D call: TRBD2 (5 bases). CDR1 and CDR2 (germline): SGHNT, YYREEE (reference sequence). Trimming shortened V by 0 bases and J by 0 bases, and 10 bases separated the two germline ends. The CDR3 length is 15 residues. The CDR3 nucleotides are TGTGCCAGCAGCTTGGGGACTTTAAGCTCCTACGAGCAGTACTTC. This translates into CASSLGTLSSYEQYF.

This clone was counted once. The chain joins TRBV19 to TRBJ1-1; 11 bases are shared with TRBD1. Trimming at V came to 5 bases and at J to 5 bases, leaving 7 bases not matched to a gene. CDR1 is LNHDA and CDR2 is SQIVND in the germline V gene (reference sequence). CDR3 size: 15 residues. The chain's CDR3 is CASSSPGTGGTEAFF. CDR3 sequence (DNA): TGTGCCAGTAGTTCCCCCGGGACAGGGGGTACTGAAGCTTTCTTT.

This chain connects TRBV5-1 to TRBJ2-1; D ambiguous. V dropped 4 bases and J dropped 2 bases, with 10 bases sitting between them. In germline, CDR1 is SGHRS, CDR2 YFSETQ. The CDR3 spans 14 residues. CDR3 coding DNA: TGCGCCAGCAGCCCTGAGCCCCCCTACAATGAGCAGTTCTTC. It codes for CASSPEPPYNEQFF.

The chain links TRBV6-6 to TRBJ1-6; the match to TRBD1 covers 8 bases. This CDR3 is built from 15 residues. V lost 6 bases and J lost 8; bases outside the gene matches: 9. CDR1 is MNHNY and CDR2 is SVGAGI in the germline V gene (reference sequence). This CDR3 is CASRAAGTGYSPLHF. Here the CDR3 DNA reads TGTGCCAGCAGGGCAGCCGGGACAGGATATTCACCCCTCCACTTT.

This clone was counted a single time. The gene calls are TRBV7-6 and TRBJ2-7, with TRBD2 identical over 16 bases. V shed 5 bases and J 3 bases; nucleotides not matched to a gene: 7. The CDR3 spans 17 residues. CDR1 is SGHVS and CDR2 is FNYEAQ in the germline V gene. The CDR3, as DNA: TGTGCCAGCAGCCCGGGACTAGCGGGGGGGCGGTTCTACGAGCAGTACTTC. It yields the protein CASSPGLAGGRFYEQYF.

The chain is built from TRBV7-9 and TRBJ1-2; unclear D gene. The V end lost 5 bases, the J end lost 4 bases, and 11 bases lay between the germline ends. This CDR3 comprises 13 residues. Germline V gives CDR1 SEHNR, CDR2 FQNEAQ (reference sequence). The CDR3 DNA follows: TGTGCCAGCAGCCCAAGGGAAAGCTATGGCTACACCTTC. Translation gives CASSPRESYGYTF.

The chain uses TRBV2 and TRBJ2-7; D ambiguous. Germline values: CDR1 SNHLY, CDR2 FYNNEI. V lost 1 base and J lost 0, with 10 bases in between. This CDR3 spans 15 amino acids. This chain's CDR3 is CASSEGPASSYEQYF. CDR3 sequence (DNA): TGTGCCAGCAGTGAAGGTCCAGCGAGCTCCTACGAGCAGTACTTC.

The chain links TRBV2 to TRBJ1-1, with 8 bases that match TRBD1. The CDR3 length is 14 residues. Germline trimming cut 7 bases from V and 5 bases from J; bases unmatched to any gene: 9. Germline assignment: CDR1 SNHLY and CDR2 FYNNEI. The DNA of the CDR3 is TGTGCCAGCACTGTGGACAGGGTTGGAACTGAAGCTTTCTTT. It is translated as CASTVDRVGTEAFF.